The 18 T cell receptor beta chains presented below share a single source sample, sequenced in a study of identical twins (TCRdb year 2016). Library generation was performed with 5' RACE. TCRdb lists the instrument as Illumina HiSeq 2000. In-frame beta chains were kept once TCRdb had trimmed the public reads at Q25 with fastp and called clones with MiXCR. Under each unique CDR3 protein, matching rows form one entry showing the most common genes and DNA. This sample gives hundreds of thousands of distinct CDR3 sequences in total; 18% of them show up just once. The ten largest make up about an eighth of the sample. The same sample was also used in a study of T cells expressing NK-cell markers.

The sequenced sample consisted of PBMCs. These receptor sequences come from a young woman in good health.

This clonotype was seen a handful of times. The rearrangement links TRBV11-3 to TRBJ2-7; D may match TRBD1 or TRBD2 (5 bases each). CDR3 size: 13 residues. The ends were cut back, 0 bases at V and 6 bases at J, with 9 bases in the middle. CDR1 SGHNT and CDR2 YENEEA come from the germline V gene. The CDR3 reads CASSLDGGSEQYF. As DNA, the CDR3 is TGTGCCAGCAGCTTAGATGGGGGTTCCGAGCAGTACTTC.

The J gene is TRBJ1-5, the V gene TRBV6-1; D remains unclear. V dropped 6 bases and J dropped 6 bases, with 12 bases sitting between them. Germline CDR1 is MNHNS and CDR2 is SASEGT. The CDR3 covers 13 residues. The CDR3 sequence is CASSRQESQPQHF. CDR3 nucleotide sequence: TGTGCCAGCAGCCGTCAGGAGAGTCAGCCCCAGCATTTT.

This clonotype was seen a few times. The chain is built from TRBV21-1 and TRBJ2-7. TRBV21-1 is a listed pseudogene. The CDR3 sequence is 13 residues long. The CDR3 sequence is CASSNNLAYEQYF. CDR3 in DNA: TGTGCCAGCAGCAATAACCTAGCCTACGAGCAGTACTTC.

This clonotype came up many times. The rearrangement uses TRBV5-1 and TRBJ2-3, with TRBD2 matching over 7 bases. The CDR3 consists of 14 residues. V shed 3 bases, J shed 0 bases, and the junction held 1 base outside the gene matches. Germline-derived CDR1 and CDR2 are SGHRS and YFSETQ. CDR3 coding DNA: TGCGCCAGCAGCTCGGGACTAAGCACAGATACGCAGTATTTT. Its translation is CASSSGLSTDTQYF.

This clonotype was counted only a few times. The chain links TRBV4-2 to TRBJ2-3, with a weak D call TRBD1 (6 bases). The germline gives CDR1 LGHNA, CDR2 YNFKEQ. There are 16 residues in the CDR3. V lost 7 bases to trimming and J lost 2 bases, with 19 bases between them. For the CDR3, the DNA is TGTGCCAGCACCCCATTTGGGGGCGAAACCACAGATACGCAGTATTTT. It yields the protein CASTPFGGETTDTQYF.

This clonotype was recorded a few times. CDR3 in amino acids: CASSLNAYSNTGELFF. CDR3 sequence (DNA): TGTGCCAGCTCCCTCAACGCTTACTCGAACACCGGGGAGCTGTTTTTT. The chain recombines TRBV18 with TRBJ2-2; no firm D call. V was clipped by 6 bases and J by 0 bases, with 14 bases between them. The CDR3 is 16 residues long. Germline V gives CDR1 KGHSH, CDR2 LQKENI.

The J gene is TRBJ2-1, the V gene TRBV6-2 or TRBV6-3; tentative D call: TRBD2 (6 bases). The germline gives CDR1 MNHEY, CDR2 SVGEGT. The CDR3 runs 13 residues. V dropped 8 bases and J dropped 4 bases, with 12 bases sitting between them. CDR3 sequence reads: CASGASVYNEQFF. The CDR3 DNA reads as TGTGCCAGCGGGGCTAGCGTTTACAATGAGCAGTTCTTC.

The V and J genes are TRBV10-1 and TRBJ2-2; the D is unclear. The germline V gene encodes CDR1 WNHNN and CDR2 SYGVQD (reference sequence). CDR3 length: 15 amino acids. V lost 3 bases, J lost 6 bases, and 14 bases lay in between. The CDR3 DNA reads TGCGCCAGCAGTGATGGGTCTGACTTGCCCGGGGAGCTGTTTTTT. This sequence encodes CASSDGSDLPGELFF.

This clonotype turned up a few times. J is TRBJ2-1 and V is TRBV20-1, with D possibly matching TRBD2 (6 bases). The CDR3 sequence is 15 residues long. Trimming took 4 bases from V and 4 from J, leaving 17 bases between them. Looked up from germline, CDR1 is DFQATT and CDR2 is SNEGSKA (reference sequence). This CDR3 is CSATPLAAGYNEQFF. The CDR3 DNA is TGCAGTGCTACCCCACTAGCAGCCGGATACAATGAGCAGTTCTTC.

J is TRBJ2-1 and V is TRBV10-3, with 11 positions matching TRBD2. This CDR3 contains 15 residues. Looked up from germline, CDR1 is ENHRY and CDR2 is SYGVKD. With V trimmed by 11 bases and J by 1 base, 7 bases remained unmatched. CDR3 DNA: TGTGCCGTAATGACTAGCGGGAAATCCTACAATGAGCAGTTCTTC. Amino acids: CAVMTSGKSYNEQFF.

This clonotype was detected only a few times. The V call is TRBV25-1, the J call TRBJ2-7, with TRBD1 matching 12 bases. In germline, CDR1 is MGHDK, CDR2 SYGVNS. V lost 1 base and J lost 3; bases outside the gene matches: 4. This CDR3 comprises 16 residues. The CDR3 DNA follows: TGTGCCAGCAGTGAATGGGGACAGGGGGCGGACTACGAGCAGTACTTC. Its translation: CASSEWGQGADYEQYF.

This clonotype was seen more than once but under ten times. The chain has TRBV12-3 or TRBV12-4 and TRBJ2-3, with D possibly called TRBD1 or TRBD2 (5 bases each). This CDR3 is built from 14 residues. The germline V and J ends were trimmed by 7 bases and 2 bases, with 13 bases remaining between them. The CDR3 DNA follows: TGTGCCAGCACCTGGGGGAGAATCACAGATACGCAGTATTTT. It encodes CASTWGRITDTQYF.

This clonotype has only a few counts. The J gene is TRBJ1-3, the V gene TRBV12-3 or TRBV12-4; unclear D gene. The CDR3 runs 13 residues. V was shortened by 8 bases and J by 0 bases, with 8 bases between the two germline ends. The CDR3 sequence: CASGGSSGNTIYF. CDR3 sequence (DNA): TGTGCCAGCGGCGGCAGCTCTGGAAACACCATATATTTT.

The rearrangement uses TRBV7-6 and TRBJ1-1; a possible D gene is TRBD1 (5 bases). The CDR3 runs 16 residues. Trimming removed 2 bases at V and 1 base at J, with 14 bases between. Germline lookup yields CDR1 SGHVS and CDR2 FNYEAQ. The CDR3 is CASSLRPTTGNTEAFF. The DNA for the CDR3 is TGTGCCAGCAGCTTACGACCGACTACAGGGAACACTGAAGCTTTCTTT.

The rearrangement links TRBV11-2 to TRBJ2-5, with a possible D match to TRBD1 (6 bases). CDR1 and CDR2 (germline): SGHAT, FQNNGV. V was trimmed by 4 bases and J by 5 bases, leaving 11 bases between them. The CDR3 length is 13 residues. This CDR3 reads CASSSHQGETQYF. Written as DNA, the CDR3 is TGTGCCAGCAGCTCTCACCAGGGGGAGACCCAGTACTTC.

The table lists this clonotype with a count of one. This chain links TRBV6-5 with TRBJ2-7; 9 nucleotides align to TRBD1. CDR1 and CDR2 (germline): MNHEY, SVGAGI. The CDR3 contains 11 residues. The J segment lost 10 bases and the V segment lost 6 bases, leaving 4 bases of the junction unmatched. The CDR3 DNA is TGTGCCAGCAGGCCGGGACAGGGACAGTACTTC. Amino acids: CASRPGQGQYF.

This clonotype showed up just a few times. The chain is built from TRBV20-1 and TRBJ2-1; TRBD2 matches at 7 bases. The CDR3 has 15 residues. Per the germline V gene, CDR1 is DFQATT and CDR2 is SNEGSKA (reference sequence). With V trimmed by 0 bases and J by 5 bases, 7 bases remained unmatched. In nucleotides, the CDR3 is TGCAGTGCTAGAGATTCCCGCGGGAGAAACAATGAGCAGTTCTTC. This codes for CSARDSRGRNNEQFF.

This clonotype was observed a handful of times. V and J are TRBV20-1 and TRBJ1-3, with D unresolved. The CDR3 runs to 11 residues. V lost 7 bases and J 1 base, leaving 5 bases between the germline ends. Germline CDR1 reads DFQATT; CDR2 reads SNEGSKA (reference sequence). CDR3 DNA sequence: TGCAGTGGGCAGTCTGGAAACACCATATATTTT. Translation: CSGQSGNTIYF.